This T cell receptor (beta chain) is from a study of shared clonotypes between healthy human individuals (dated by TCRdb to the early 2020s). About the full investigation: A couple of women and three men aged 18 to 49 years were included in the cohort. Between about 0.94 and 8.9 billion PBMCs per donor were obtained by leukapheresis. Blood TCR repertoires of about five healthy adults were deeply sequenced to estimate repertoire size and the extent of clonotype sharing between individuals. Libraries were prepared and TCR repertoires were sequenced by different laboratories using diverse techniques, in order to increase sequencing depth and limit assay-specific biases.

From cysteine to phenylalanine, the CDR3 is 15 amino acids long. Only CDR3 DNA remains: 45 bases, in frame from the first base. As encoded in the germline V gene (reference sequence), CDR1 is GTSNPN while CDR2 is SVGIG. The V end gives up 1 base and the J end 2 bases, leaving 4 bases in the junction not matched to a gene. As for this clone: The antigen this receptor binds is unknown. No base quality values were provided; no much bigger clone lies one nucleotide off.

Using the deep immunoSEQ assay, multiplex PCR amplified TCR CDR3 regions from genomic DNA. Extracted genomic DNA from each cell subset was distributed evenly across all wells of several immunoSEQ 96-well plates, and each plate was treated as a replicate. For unsorted PBMC, roughly 0.3 ug of genomic DNA, equivalent to about 30,000 T cell genomes, went into each replicate PCR. Unsorted PBMC genomic DNA was sequenced across ten immunoSEQ deep assay plates. The purified libraries were quantified using a Qubit 3.0 fluorometer, sized with a Bioanalyzer 2100, and then quantified again using the KAPA Library Quantification kit. A separate single-read 150-cycle Illumina NextSeq 550 flow cell was used to sequence each immunoSEQ 96-well plate. Processing in the source paper ran as follows. Because only junctional sequences without quality scores were contained in the immunoSEQ output, filtering matching that applied to full-length reads could not be performed. Sequences were annotated with PyIR, a Python wrapper for IgBLAST v1.9, using IMGT germline references to assign V/J genes and CDR3. Any read was removed if the V/J assignment was weak (E-value above 1e-6), the CDR3 was missing, or the read contained stop codons, out-of-frame junctions, or ambiguous translated residues. V3J clonotypes were defined as sequences sharing an identical inferred V gene, J gene, and CDR3 amino acid sequence. The percentage overlap between two repertoires was calculated by dividing the number of shared unique clonotypes by the size of the smaller repertoire. Richness of each repertoire was evaluated using RTK rarefaction, the Chao1 estimator, and Recon v2.1 estimates of unobserved clonotypes. This immuneACCESS table, as held by TCRdb, lists in-frame sequences with V and J called but not all clones. Of the missing ones, under half trace to an unresolved V gene in checked studies; the others have no known cause. V, J and clone size are taken as reported in that table, and D and trimming were inferred from the DNA itself. Counted in this sample were about 450,000 clones; roughly 77% of them appeared once. 13% of the sample lies in the top ten.

On the study overall, not on this receptor specifically: Sampling was restricted to blood, and TCR repertoires in tissues likely differ from the TCR repertoires found in blood. Because the study included only a small number of donors, the genetic and exposure-history diversity represented was limited. Based on pairwise subsampling, the degree of clonotype sharing among donors was expected to be affected by sequencing depth.

The donors were healthy, HIV-negative adults who had no recently reported acute infections or vaccinations. Every donor was a Caucasian adult residing in Nashville, Tennessee, USA. For unsorted samples, some 100 million PBMCs were counted and genomic DNA was extracted with the QIAamp DNA Blood Mini kit. Blood was obtained by leukapheresis, after which PBMCs were separated by Ficoll-Histopaque density gradient centrifugation and cryopreserved in liquid nitrogen vapor phase. Input material: PBMCs. The sequence derives from a woman aged 40 to 50 in good health. Some clones in this sample may be carry-over from other donors' samples. This sequence uses TRBV30 and TRBJ2-3; the junction holds 9 bases that match TRBD2. The DNA reads as follows: TGTGCCTGGAGTGAGGCTAGCGGGATCACAGATACGCAGTATTTT. Its translation is CAWSEASGITDTQYF. Full variable domain (CDR3 extended with the reference TRBV30 and TRBJ2-3 proteins): SQTIHQWPATLVQPVGSPLSLECTVEGTSNPNLYWYRQAAGRGLQLLFYSVGIGQISSEVPQNLSASRPQDRQFILSSKKLLLSDSGFYLCAWSEASGITDTQYFGPGTRLTVL.